This TCR beta chain was identified in a study of cytomegalovirus exposure and HLA in healthy donors. Overall study results and limits: Both high specificity and high sensitivity reportedly marked the classifier's diagnosis of cytomegalovirus status. Listed as cytomegalovirus-associated were around 160 TCR beta chains.

Use of 60 Vbeta and 13 Jbeta primers characterized the PCR. Using immunoSEQ multiplex PCR, the repertoire was profiled, and TCRdb retains in-frame clones only, with some absent. The sample gives some 120,000 clones, around two thirds of which show up once; 8% to 9.5% is in the top ten. Turning to this clone: Antigen specificity is unknown.

The CDR3 contains 16 residues. Germline CDR1 is SEHNR and CDR2 is FQNEAQ (reference sequence). V lost 5 bases to trimming and J lost 5 bases, with 18 bases between them. The TCR comes from a woman between 40 and 55 years old in good health and CMV-seropositive. Sequenced: PBMCs. The genes are TRBV7-9 and TRBJ2-2; D call uncertain. CDR3 amino acids: CASSASSGFYTGELFF. The CDR3 coding sequence is TGTGCCAGCAGCGCCTCATCAGGTTTCTATACCGGGGAGCTGTTTTTT.